In its sample, the clone carrying this T cell receptor (beta chain) was seen a few times. As yet, its antigen is unknown. This entry comes from a study of post-analysis software for immune sequencing data. Findings and caveats of the study: For normalized Chao1 diversity, multiple sclerosis patients scored significantly lower than controls did. In patients, TRBV5-6, TRBV5-1 and TRBV20-1 belonged to four or five TRBV segments found more frequently than in controls.

TCR beta cDNA libraries included unique molecular identifiers. MiXCR, run by TCRdb on the PCR reads, gives a single entry per CDR3 protein. The repertoire includes some 370,000 distinct CDR3 sequences, approximately 38% of them detected once, and 13% sits in the top ten. The CDR3 length is 13 residues. CDR1 and CDR2 from the germline V gene are SQVTM and ANQGSEA. Trimming removed 1 base at V and 0 bases at J, with 6 bases between. This TCR came from a girl aged 10 to 17 with multiple sclerosis. The sequenced material came from blood. V is TRBV29-1 and J is TRBJ1-1; D gene uncertain. The CDR3 DNA is TGCAGCGTTGAAGTACAGATGAACACTGAAGCTTTCTTT. As protein: CSVEVQMNTEAFF.